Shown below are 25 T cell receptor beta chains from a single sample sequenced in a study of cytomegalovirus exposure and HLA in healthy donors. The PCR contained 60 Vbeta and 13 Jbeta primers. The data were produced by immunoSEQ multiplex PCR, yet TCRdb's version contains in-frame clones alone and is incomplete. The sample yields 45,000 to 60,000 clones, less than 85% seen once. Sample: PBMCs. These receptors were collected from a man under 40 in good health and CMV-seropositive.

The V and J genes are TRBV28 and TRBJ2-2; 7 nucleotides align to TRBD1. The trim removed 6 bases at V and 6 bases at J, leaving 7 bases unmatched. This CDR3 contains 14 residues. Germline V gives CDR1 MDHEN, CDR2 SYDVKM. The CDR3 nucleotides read TGTGCCAGCAGGAACCGACAGGGACCCGGGGAGCTGTTTTTT. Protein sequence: CASRNRQGPGELFF.

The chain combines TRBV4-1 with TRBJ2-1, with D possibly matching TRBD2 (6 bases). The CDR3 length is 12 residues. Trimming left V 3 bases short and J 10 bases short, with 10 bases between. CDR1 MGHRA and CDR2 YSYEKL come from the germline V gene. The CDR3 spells CASSHGGNEQFF. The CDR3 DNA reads TGCGCCAGCAGCCACGGGGGTAACGAGCAGTTCTTC.

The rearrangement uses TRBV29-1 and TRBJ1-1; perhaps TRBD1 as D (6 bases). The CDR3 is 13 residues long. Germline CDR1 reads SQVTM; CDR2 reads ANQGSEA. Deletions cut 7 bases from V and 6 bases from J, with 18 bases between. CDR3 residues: CSAGTLQVPEAFF. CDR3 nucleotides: TGCAGCGCTGGGACACTCCAAGTGCCTGAAGCTTTCTTT.

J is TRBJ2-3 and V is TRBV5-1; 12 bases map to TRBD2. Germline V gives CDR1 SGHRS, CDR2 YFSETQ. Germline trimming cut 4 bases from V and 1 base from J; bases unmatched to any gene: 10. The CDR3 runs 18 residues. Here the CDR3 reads CASSVTSGGLSRTDTQYF. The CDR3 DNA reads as TGCGCCAGCAGCGTTACTAGCGGGGGGCTCTCTCGCACAGATACGCAGTATTTT.

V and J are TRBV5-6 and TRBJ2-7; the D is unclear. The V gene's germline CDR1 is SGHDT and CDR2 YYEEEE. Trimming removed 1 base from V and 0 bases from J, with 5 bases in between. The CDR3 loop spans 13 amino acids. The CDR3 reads CASSLSSSYEQYF. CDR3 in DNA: TGTGCCAGCAGCTTGTCTAGCTCCTACGAGCAGTACTTC.

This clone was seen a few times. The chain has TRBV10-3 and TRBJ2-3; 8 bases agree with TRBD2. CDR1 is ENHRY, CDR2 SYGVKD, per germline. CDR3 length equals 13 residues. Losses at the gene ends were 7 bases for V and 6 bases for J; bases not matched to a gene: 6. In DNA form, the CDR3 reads TGTGCCATCAATAGCGGGGCCGTGGATACGCAGTATTTT. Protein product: CAINSGAVDTQYF.

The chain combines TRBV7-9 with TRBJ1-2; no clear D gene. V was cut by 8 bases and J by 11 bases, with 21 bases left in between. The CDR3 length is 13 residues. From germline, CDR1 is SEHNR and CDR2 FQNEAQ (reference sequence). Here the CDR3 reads CASSPVEPPAYTF. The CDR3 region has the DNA TGTGCCAGCTCCCCCGTTGAGCCTCCCGCATACACCTTC. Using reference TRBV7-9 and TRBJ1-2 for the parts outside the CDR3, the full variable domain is DTGVSQNPRHKITKRGQNVTFRCDPISEHNRLYWYRQTLGQGPEFLTYFQNEAQLEKSRLLSDRFSAERPKGSFSTLEIQRTEQGDSAMYLCASSPVEPPAYTFGSGTRLTVV.

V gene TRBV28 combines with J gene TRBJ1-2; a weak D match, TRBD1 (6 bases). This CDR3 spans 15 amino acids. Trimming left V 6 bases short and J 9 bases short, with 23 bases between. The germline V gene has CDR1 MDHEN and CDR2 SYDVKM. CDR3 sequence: CASSPSSARGSSYTF. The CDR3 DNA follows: TGTGCCAGCAGCCCCAGCTCCGCCAGGGGAAGTAGCTACACCTTC.

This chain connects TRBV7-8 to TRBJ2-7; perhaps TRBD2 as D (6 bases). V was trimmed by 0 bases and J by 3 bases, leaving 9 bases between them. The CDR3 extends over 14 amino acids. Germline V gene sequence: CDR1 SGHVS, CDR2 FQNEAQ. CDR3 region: CASSLARGGYEQYF. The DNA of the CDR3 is TGTGCCAGCAGCTTAGCGCGGGGTGGCTACGAGCAGTACTTC.

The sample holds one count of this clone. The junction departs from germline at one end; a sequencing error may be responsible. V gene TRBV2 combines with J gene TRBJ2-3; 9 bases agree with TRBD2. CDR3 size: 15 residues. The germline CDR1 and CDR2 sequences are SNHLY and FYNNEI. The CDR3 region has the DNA TGTGCCAGCACTGAAACTAGCGGGTTCACAGATACGCAGTATTTT. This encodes CASTETSGFTDTQYF.

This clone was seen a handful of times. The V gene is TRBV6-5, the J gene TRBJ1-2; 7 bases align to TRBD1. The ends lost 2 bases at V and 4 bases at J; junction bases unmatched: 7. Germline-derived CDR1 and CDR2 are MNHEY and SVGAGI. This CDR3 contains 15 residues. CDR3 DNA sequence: TGTGCCAGCAGTTACACCCCAGACAGGGCCTATGGCTACACCTTC. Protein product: CASSYTPDRAYGYTF.

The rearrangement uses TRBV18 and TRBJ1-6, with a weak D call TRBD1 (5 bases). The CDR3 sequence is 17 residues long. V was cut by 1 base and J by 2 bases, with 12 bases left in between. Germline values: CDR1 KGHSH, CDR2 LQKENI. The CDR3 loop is CASSPLPRVAYNSPLHF. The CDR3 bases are TGTGCCAGCTCACCACTGCCCAGGGTAGCCTATAATTCACCCCTCCACTTT.

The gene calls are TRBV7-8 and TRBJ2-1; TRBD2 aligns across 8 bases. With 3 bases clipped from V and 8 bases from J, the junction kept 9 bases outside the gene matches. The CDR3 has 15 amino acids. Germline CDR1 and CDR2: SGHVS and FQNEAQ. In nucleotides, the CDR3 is TGTGCCAGCAGCTTTGGGACGGGGGGGCGGGATGAGCAGTTCTTC. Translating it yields CASSFGTGGRDEQFF.

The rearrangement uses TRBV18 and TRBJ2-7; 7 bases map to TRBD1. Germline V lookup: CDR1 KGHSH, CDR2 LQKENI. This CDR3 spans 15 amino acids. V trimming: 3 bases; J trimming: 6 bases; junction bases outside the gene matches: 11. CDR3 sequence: CASSPGQAVRVEQYF. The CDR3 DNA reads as TGTGCCAGCTCACCCGGACAGGCCGTTAGGGTCGAGCAGTACTTC. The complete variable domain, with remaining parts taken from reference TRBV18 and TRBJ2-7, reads NAGVMQNPRHLVRRRGQEARLRCSPMKGHSHVYWYRQLPEEGLKFMVYLQKENIIDESGMPKERFSAEFPKEGPSILRIQQVVRGDSAAYFCASSPGQAVRVEQYFGPGTRLTVT.

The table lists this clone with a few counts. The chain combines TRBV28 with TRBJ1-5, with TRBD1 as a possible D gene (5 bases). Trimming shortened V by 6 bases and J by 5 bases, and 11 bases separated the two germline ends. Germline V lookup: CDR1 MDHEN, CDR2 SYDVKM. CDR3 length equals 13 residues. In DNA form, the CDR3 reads TGTGCCAGCAGGCCGGACACGTATCAGCCCCAGCATTTT. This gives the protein CASRPDTYQPQHF.

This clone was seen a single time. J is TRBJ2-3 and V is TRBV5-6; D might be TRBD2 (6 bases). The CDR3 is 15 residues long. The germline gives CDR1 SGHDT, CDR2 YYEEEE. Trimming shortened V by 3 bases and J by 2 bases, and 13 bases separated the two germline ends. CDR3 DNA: TGTGCCAGCAGCTATGGGGACTCTCTCACAGATACGCAGTATTTT. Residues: CASSYGDSLTDTQYF.

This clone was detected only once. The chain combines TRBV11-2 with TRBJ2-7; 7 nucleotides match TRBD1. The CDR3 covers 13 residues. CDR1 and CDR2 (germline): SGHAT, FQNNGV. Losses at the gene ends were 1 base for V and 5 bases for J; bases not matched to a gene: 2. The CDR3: CASSLGQGNEQYF. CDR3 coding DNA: TGTGCCAGCAGCTTAGGACAGGGAAACGAGCAGTACTTC.

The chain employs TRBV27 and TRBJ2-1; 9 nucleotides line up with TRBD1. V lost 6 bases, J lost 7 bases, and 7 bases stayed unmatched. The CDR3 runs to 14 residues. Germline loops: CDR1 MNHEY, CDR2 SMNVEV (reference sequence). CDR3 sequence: CASRWDRDRNEQFF. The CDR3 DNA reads TGTGCCAGCAGATGGGACAGGGATAGGAATGAGCAGTTCTTC.

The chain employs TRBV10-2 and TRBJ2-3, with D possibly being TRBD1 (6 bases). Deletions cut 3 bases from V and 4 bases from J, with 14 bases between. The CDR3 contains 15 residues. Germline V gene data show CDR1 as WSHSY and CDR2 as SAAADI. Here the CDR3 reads CASSDPRGFPDTQYF. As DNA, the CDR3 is TGCGCCAGCAGTGACCCCAGGGGTTTCCCAGATACGCAGTATTTT.

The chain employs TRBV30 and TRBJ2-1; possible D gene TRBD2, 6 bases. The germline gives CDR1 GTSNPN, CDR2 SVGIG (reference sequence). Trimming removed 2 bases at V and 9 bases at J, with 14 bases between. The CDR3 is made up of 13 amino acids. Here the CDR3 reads CAWSRTQAGEQFF. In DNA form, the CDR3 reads TGTGCCTGGAGTCGGACCCAAGCGGGTGAGCAGTTCTTC.

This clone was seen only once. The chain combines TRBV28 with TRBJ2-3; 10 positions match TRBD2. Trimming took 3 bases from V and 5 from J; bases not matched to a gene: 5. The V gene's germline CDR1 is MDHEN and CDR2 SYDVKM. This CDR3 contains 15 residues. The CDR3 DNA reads TGTGCCAGCAGTTTGAGCGGGGGGGCCGGAGATACGCAGTATTTT. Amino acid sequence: CASSLSGGAGDTQYF. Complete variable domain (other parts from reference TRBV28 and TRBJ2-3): DVKVTQSSRYLVKRTGEKVFLECVQDMDHENMFWYRQDPGLGLRLIYFSYDVKMKEKGDIPEGYSVSREKKERFSLILESASTNQTSMYLCASSLSGGAGDTQYFGPGTRLTVL.

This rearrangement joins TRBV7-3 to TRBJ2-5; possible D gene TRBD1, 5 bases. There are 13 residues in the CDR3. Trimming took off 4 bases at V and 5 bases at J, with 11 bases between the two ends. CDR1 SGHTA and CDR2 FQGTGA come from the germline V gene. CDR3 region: CASSSGQGETQYF. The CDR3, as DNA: TGTGCCAGCAGCTCCGGACAAGGGGAGACCCAGTACTTC.

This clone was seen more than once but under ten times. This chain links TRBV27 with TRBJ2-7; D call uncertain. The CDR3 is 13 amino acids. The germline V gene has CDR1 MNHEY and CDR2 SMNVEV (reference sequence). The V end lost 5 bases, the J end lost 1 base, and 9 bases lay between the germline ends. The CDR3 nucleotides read TGTGCCAGCAGTATCTATGGTTCCTACGAGCAGTACTTC. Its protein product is CASSIYGSYEQYF.

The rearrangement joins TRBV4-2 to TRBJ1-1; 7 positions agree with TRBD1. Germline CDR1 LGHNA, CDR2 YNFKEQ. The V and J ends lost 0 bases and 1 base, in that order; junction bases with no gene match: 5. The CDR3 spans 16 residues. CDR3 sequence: CASSQDRNRGNTEAFF. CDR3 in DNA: TGTGCCAGCAGCCAAGATCGAAACAGGGGGAACACTGAAGCTTTCTTT.

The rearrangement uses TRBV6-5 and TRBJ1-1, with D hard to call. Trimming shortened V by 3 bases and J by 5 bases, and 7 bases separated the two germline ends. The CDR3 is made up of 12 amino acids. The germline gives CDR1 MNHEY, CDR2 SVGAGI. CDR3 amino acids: CASSYAGTEAFF. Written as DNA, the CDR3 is TGTGCCAGCAGTTATGCGGGGACTGAAGCTTTCTTT.